These T cell receptor beta chains were read from a single sample in a study of blood T cell repertoires in COVID-19. Only in-frame clones appear in the TCRdb table, and some are missing; sequencing was by immunoSEQ multiplex PCR. This sample carries 25,000 to 30,000 clones, roughly 87% of them seen once, and the ten largest clones take about 23%. What was sequenced was peripheral blood. These receptors all stem from a human donor in a cohort sampled during active COVID-19. Both conserved end residues are part of each CDR3. D genes are given only for firm matches. The size of a clone is reported for some rows only, either as once, few or many, or as a class for expanded clones.

size	J	V	D	CDR3	DNA
-	TRBJ1-2	TRBV5-1	-	CASSLAWGVGYGYTF	TGCGCCAGCAGCTTGGCCTGGGGAGTCGGCTATGGCTACACCTTC
-	TRBJ2-6	TRBV11-3	-	CASSFWQSGANVLTF	TGTGCCAGCAGCTTCTGGCAGTCTGGGGCCAACGTCCTGACTTTC
-	TRBJ2-3	TRBV5-6	TRBD2	CASSSPGLAGGPGDTQYF	TGTGCCAGCAGCTCCCCGGGACTAGCGGGGGGGCCGGGGGATACGCAGTATTTT
-	TRBJ2-1	TRBV27	TRBD2	CASSLKVAGDPYNEQFF	TGTGCCAGCAGTTTAAAGGTAGCGGGAGACCCCTACAATGAGCAGTTCTTC
-	TRBJ2-7	TRBV27	-	CASSLGHEQYF	TGTGCCAGCAGTTTAGGGCACGAGCAGTACTTC
-	TRBJ1-2	TRBV14	TRBD1	CASSQDSRGTGGNDGYTF	TGTGCCAGCAGCCAAGATTCTAGGGGAACAGGGGGAAATGATGGCTACACCTTC
-	TRBJ2-5	TRBV5-1	-	CASSLGQGRPETQYF	TGCGCCAGCAGCTTGGGACAAGGGAGGCCAGAGACCCAGTACTTC
-	TRBJ1-5	TRBV24-1	TRBD1	CATSDSVGTASNQPQHF	TGTGCCACCAGTGACTCCGTCGGGACAGCTAGCAATCAGCCCCAGCATTTT
-	TRBJ2-3	TRBV25-1	TRBD1	CASSESGTGGTDTQYF	TGTGCCAGCAGTGAATCTGGGACAGGGGGAACAGATACGCAGTATTTT
-	TRBJ2-4	TRBV30	TRBD1	CAWSKDRANIQYF	TGTGCCTGGAGCAAGGACAGGGCAAACATTCAGTACTTC
-	TRBJ2-3	TRBV24-1	TRBD1	CATSDAGGRTDTQYF	TGTGCCACCAGTGATGCAGGGGGCCGCACAGATACGCAGTATTTT
-	TRBJ2-3	TRBV7-9	-	CASRPLLEEDTQYF	TGTGCCAGCCGGCCACTCTTAGAGGAAGATACGCAGTATTTT
-	TRBJ1-4	TRBV4-1	TRBD1	CASSQPDRGWEKLFF	TGCGCCAGCAGCCAACCAGACAGGGGTTGGGAAAAACTGTTTTTT
-	TRBJ2-7	TRBV9	-	CASSAGGGGSYEQYF	TGTGCCAGCAGCGCTGGGGGCGGGGGCTCCTACGAGCAGTACTTC
-	TRBJ2-1	TRBV28	TRBD2	CASRLAGAYNEQFF	TGTGCCAGCAGACTAGCGGGGGCTTACAATGAGCAGTTCTTC
-	TRBJ2-1	TRBV11-2	-	CASSDGRGLGGSEQFF	TGTGCCAGCAGCGACGGTCGGGGGTTGGGGGGATCTGAGCAGTTCTTC
-	TRBJ1-6	TRBV30	-	CAWSLRWGRGNSPLHF	TGTGCCTGGAGTTTAAGATGGGGCAGGGGTAATTCACCCCTCCACTTT
-	TRBJ2-1	TRBV10-2	-	CASSESSGNNEQFF	TGCGCCAGCAGTGAGAGTAGCGGCAACAATGAGCAGTTCTTC
-	TRBJ2-1	TRBV24-1	TRBD1	CATSDSGTGIYNEQFF	TGTGCCACCAGTGATTCCGGGACAGGGATATACAATGAGCAGTTCTTC
-	TRBJ2-3	TRBV4-3	TRBD2	CASSQGRLAGGTDTQYF	TGCGCCAGCAGCCAAGGCCGTCTAGCGGGGGGCACAGATACGCAGTATTTT
once	TRBJ2-3	TRBV30	TRBD2	CAWGLAVSTDTQYF	TGTGCCTGGGGGCTAGCGGTTAGCACAGATACGCAGTATTTT
-	TRBJ2-7	TRBV13	TRBD1	CASSLRQGAYEQYF	TGTGCCAGCAGCTTACGACAGGGGGCCTACGAGCAGTACTTC
-	TRBJ2-7	TRBV28	TRBD1	CASSLLDRAQYF	TGTGCCAGCAGTTTATTGGACAGGGCGCAGTACTTC
-	TRBJ2-3	TRBV7-8	TRBD2	CASSTSGADTQYF	TGTGCCAGCAGCACCAGCGGGGCTGATACGCAGTATTTT
once	TRBJ1-3	TRBV4-2	-	CASNPTNSGNTIYF	TGTGCCAGCAACCCGACAAACTCTGGAAACACCATATATTTT
-	TRBJ2-5	TRBV2	TRBD2	CASGRTSVLTETQYF	TGTGCCAGTGGGAGGACTAGTGTGCTTACGGAGACCCAGTACTTC
-	TRBJ2-1	TRBV7-2	TRBD2	CASSLLAGGPGEQFF	TGTGCCAGCAGCTTACTCGCGGGGGGGCCCGGTGAGCAGTTCTTC
-	TRBJ2-5	TRBV4-3	-	CASSQGQYQETQYF	TGCGCCAGCAGCCAAGGGCAGTACCAAGAGACCCAGTACTTC
-	TRBJ2-1	TRBV19	TRBD2	CASSIAASGVQYNEQFF	TGTGCCAGTAGTATAGCGGCTAGCGGGGTCCAATACAATGAGCAGTTCTTC
-	TRBJ1-5	TRBV27	TRBD1	CASSAQGAGQPQHF	TGTGCCAGCAGTGCACAGGGGGCTGGCCAGCCCCAGCATTTT
-	TRBJ2-7	TRBV28	-	CASRNRVPYEGEQYF	TGTGCCAGCAGAAACAGGGTCCCCTACGAAGGCGAGCAGTACTTC
-	TRBJ1-1	TRBV6-5	-	CASSYSRSGAFF	TGTGCCAGCAGTTACTCGAGGTCCGGGGCTTTCTTT
-	TRBJ2-3	TRBV13	-	CASSFSLSSTDTQYF	TGTGCCAGCAGCTTTTCACTTTCTAGCACAGATACGCAGTATTTT
once	TRBJ1-5	TRBV7-2	TRBD1	CASSLRASTGNQPQHF	TGTGCCAGCAGCTTGAGGGCCTCGACAGGGAATCAGCCCCAGCATTTT
-	TRBJ1-5	TRBV7-3	-	CASSLGPNQPQHF	TGTGCCAGCAGCCTTGGCCCTAATCAGCCCCAGCATTTT
once	TRBJ2-1	TRBV6-1	-	CASSEGSWGGEQFF	TGTGCCAGCAGTGAAGGGAGTTGGGGCGGAGAGCAGTTCTTC
-	TRBJ1-4	TRBV5-1	-	CASSQTSTGEKLFF	TGCGCCAGCAGCCAGACCAGCACGGGGGAAAAACTGTTTTTT
-	TRBJ2-1	TRBV2	TRBD2	CASSGGTSGPRSSYNEQFF	TGTGCCAGCAGTGGCGGGACTAGCGGCCCTCGCAGCTCCTACAATGAGCAGTTCTTC
-	TRBJ2-2	TRBV5-5	-	CASSLAGITYTGELFF	TGTGCCAGCAGCTTGGCAGGGATCACGTACACCGGGGAGCTGTTTTTT
medium-sized	TRBJ2-7	TRBV6-2/TRBV6-3	-	CASSWNTGTPYEQYF	TGTGCCAGCAGTTGGAATACCGGGACACCCTACGAGCAGTACTTC
-	TRBJ2-7	TRBV24-1	-	CATSDRGHSSYEQYF	TGTGCCACCAGTGATAGGGGACACAGCTCCTACGAGCAGTACTTC
-	TRBJ2-3	TRBV11-3	-	CASSPQDRLNTDTQYF	TGTGCCAGCAGCCCTCAGGACAGACTCAACACAGATACGCAGTATTTT
-	TRBJ1-1	TRBV5-4	TRBD1	CASSAGQVNTEAFF	TGTGCCAGCAGCGCTGGACAGGTGAACACTGAAGCTTTCTTT
-	TRBJ1-2	TRBV10-3	-	CAISGGGGGPYGYTF	TGTGCCATCAGTGGAGGGGGGGGAGGCCCTTATGGCTACACCTTC